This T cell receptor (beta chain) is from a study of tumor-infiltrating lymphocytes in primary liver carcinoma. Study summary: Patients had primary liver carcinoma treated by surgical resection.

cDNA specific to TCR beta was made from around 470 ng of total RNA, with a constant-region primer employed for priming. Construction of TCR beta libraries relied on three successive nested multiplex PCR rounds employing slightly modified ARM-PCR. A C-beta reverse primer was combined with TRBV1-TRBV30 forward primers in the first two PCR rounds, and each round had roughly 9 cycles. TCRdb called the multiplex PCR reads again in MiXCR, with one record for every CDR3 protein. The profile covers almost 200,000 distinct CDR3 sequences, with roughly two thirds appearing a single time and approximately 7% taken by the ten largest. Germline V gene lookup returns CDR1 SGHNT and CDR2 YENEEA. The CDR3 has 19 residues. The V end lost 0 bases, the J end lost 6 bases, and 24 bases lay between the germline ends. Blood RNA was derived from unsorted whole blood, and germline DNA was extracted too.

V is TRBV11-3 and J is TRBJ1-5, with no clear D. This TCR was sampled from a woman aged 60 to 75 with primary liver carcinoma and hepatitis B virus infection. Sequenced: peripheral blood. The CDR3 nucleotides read TGTGCCAGCAGCTTAGATCCCGGGAGCGGTAGGGCAGTAATTCAGCCCCAGCATTTT. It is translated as CASSLDPGSGRAVIQPQHF.